The rows below give T cell receptor beta chains drawn from one sample of a study of T cells in Graves' hyperthyroidism and ophthalmopathy. TCRdb fed the multiplex PCR reads into MiXCR, producing one record per CDR3 protein. The sample yields 450,000 to 650,000 distinct CDR3 sequences, 12% to 15% seen once. Sequencing input: blood. These receptors were collected from a woman aged 18-29 years with Graves' ophthalmopathy. The CDR3 runs from the conserved cysteine through the conserved F or W. D genes are given only for firm matches. Some rows mark clone size as missing; the rest say once, few, many or name a class of expanded clone.

d_call	v_call	j_call	clone_size	cdr3_aa
TRBD2	TRBV7-3	TRBJ2-1	NA	CASSSGGAVSYNEQFF
TRBD1	TRBV20-1	TRBJ2-7	NA	CSASHPGTGIMEEQYF
NA	TRBV4-1	TRBJ2-2	few	CASSPPRGPGELFF
NA	TRBV7-2	TRBJ2-5	NA	CASSEWRRETQYF
TRBD2	TRBV30	TRBJ2-5	many	CAWSFLSGSLTETQYF
NA	TRBV28	TRBJ2-5	many	CASSSPLGSVETQYF
TRBD2	TRBV24-1	TRBJ2-5	few	CATSDLTSGTTRETQYF
TRBD1	TRBV12-3/TRBV12-4	TRBJ2-3	many	CASSPSRTGGGTDTQYF
NA	TRBV28	TRBJ2-5	NA	CASSLPLGAEETQYF
NA	TRBV19	TRBJ2-1	many	CASSLPLDQRNEQFF
TRBD1	TRBV7-2	TRBJ1-5	few	CASSTWTGSNQPQHF
TRBD2	TRBV28	TRBJ2-7	many	CASSLLSSGWAEQYF
NA	TRBV11-2	TRBJ2-7	many	CASSPRPPRVREQYF
TRBD1	TRBV6-1	TRBJ1-1	many	CASSEVDRSGTEAFF
TRBD1	TRBV25-1	TRBJ1-1	few	CASSAMDRGREAFF
NA	TRBV11-2	TRBJ1-5	NA	CASSLWAGYSNQPQHF
TRBD2	TRBV4-2	TRBJ2-3	NA	CASSQAIRTSGRSTDTQYF
TRBD1	TRBV2	TRBJ1-1	NA	CASSVTETGDTEAFF
NA	TRBV24-1	TRBJ1-6	few	CATSDSRDYNSPLHF
NA	TRBV7-2	TRBJ2-6	many	CASRGNSGANVLTF
TRBD2	TRBV20-1	TRBJ2-2	few	CSAKEREVSGELFF
NA	TRBV6-6	TRBJ2-7	many	CASSYSVRGHSYEQYF
NA	TRBV4-2	TRBJ1-1	many	CASSQPDPKNTEAFF
NA	TRBV7-2	TRBJ2-5	many	CASSSRPETQYF
NA	TRBV11-2	TRBJ1-1	NA	CASSPRRDSWGEHTEAFF
TRBD1	TRBV2	TRBJ1-5	many	CASSEARSGGSNQPQHF
TRBD2	TRBV6-1	TRBJ2-1	many	CASSGLAGRGISYNEQFF
NA	TRBV3-1	TRBJ2-3	many	CASSLGPQLLTDTQYF
NA	TRBV2	TRBJ1-1	many	CASSPDREAFF
NA	TRBV6-2/TRBV6-3	TRBJ2-1	NA	CASRVSGVYDEQFF
NA	TRBV30	TRBJ1-4	many	CAMESYPGGTNEKLFF
NA	TRBV12-3/TRBV12-4	TRBJ2-3	many	CASSLESRMDRGYTQYF
TRBD2	TRBV4-2	TRBJ2-7	NA	CASSQDGTSRYEQYF
NA	TRBV6-1	TRBJ2-1	NA	CASSGPGEEQFF
TRBD2	TRBV20-1	TRBJ2-7	many	CSALAGPYEQYF
TRBD2	TRBV7-2	TRBJ2-2	many	CASTPHQGGLAKAGELFF
NA	TRBV29-1	TRBJ2-4	NA	CSVGKEPGRGQNIQYF
NA	TRBV6-1	TRBJ1-5	many	CASTPYGDGNQPQHF
TRBD2	TRBV28	TRBJ2-3	many	CASSLPMGLGTDTQYF
TRBD2	TRBV6-1	TRBJ2-7	NA	CASSVFAGTSGSEYEQYF
NA	TRBV2	TRBJ1-1	many	CASSVQVGTEAFF
TRBD2	TRBV2	TRBJ2-3	NA	CAGSGGTDTQYF
NA	TRBV5-6	TRBJ1-3	NA	CASRPGRSSGNTIYF